Below, 2 T cell receptor beta chains from the same sample are listed, as sequenced in a study of CD8+CD57+ T cells in acquired aplastic anemia (dated by TCRdb to between 2017 and 2018). The reads were generated on an Illumina HiSeq 2000. Genomic DNA was used as template for profiling of TCR beta VDJ combinations and CDR3 sequences. The raw public data were reprocessed by TCRdb itself: fastp quality trimming at Q25, MiXCR clonotype calling, in-frame beta chains only. Rows with a matching CDR3 protein are joined into one entry that keeps the most common DNA and genes. The sample contains some 200,000 distinct CDR3 sequences, around half of them found a single time. The top ten clones comprise around 8.8% of the sample. The patients picked for sequencing were ones in whom flow cytometry had shown an expansion of CD8+CD57+ cells. The sequencing input was sorted CD4+, CD8+, or CD8+CD57+ T cells (not recorded which) from PBMCs. The source of these receptors is a human donor with aplastic anemia.

This clonotype showed up many times. The V gene is TRBV7-9, the J gene TRBJ1-1, with D tentatively TRBD1 (6 bases). CDR1 and CDR2 (germline): SEHNR, FQNEAQ (reference sequence). V gave up 6 bases and J gave up 8 bases, with 13 bases separating them. The CDR3 totals 12 residues. DNA for the CDR3: TGTGCCAGCAGTGGACAGTACCTAGAAGCTTTCTTT. Residues: CASSGQYLEAFF.

In this sample, this clonotype turned up once. The chain links TRBV25-1 to TRBJ2-7; D remains unclear. The CDR3 sequence is 14 residues long. With 1 base removed from V and 2 bases from J, the gap between germline ends came to 9 bases. Germline CDR1 and CDR2: MGHDK and SYGVNS. The CDR3 nucleotides read TGTGCCAGCAGTGAATTGGGTCAGACCTACGAGCAGTACTTC. It encodes CASSELGQTYEQYF.